One TCR beta chain is described in this entry. Its target is not known. Only in-frame clones appear in the TCRdb table, and some are missing; sequencing was by immunoSEQ multiplex PCR. The repertoire consists of around 200,000 clones, with approximately 79% occurring once and the leading ten covering about an eighth. This sample is part of a study of cytotoxic CD8 clonotypes in ibrutinib-treated CLL. Findings of the study overall: The public clonotypes identified were infrequent and showed contraction or stability on treatment.

The CDR3 has 17 residues. Trimming shortened V by 1 base and J by 3 bases, and 19 bases separated the two germline ends. In germline, CDR1 is SGHNT, CDR2 YYREEE (reference sequence). The gene calls are TRBV5-4 and TRBJ1-1; perhaps TRBD1 as D (6 bases). This TCR was recovered from a human donor with chronic lymphocytic leukemia. The source material was PBMCs, sampled after 12 months of ibrutinib treatment. DNA for the CDR3: TGTGCCAGCAGCTTGTTGGTGGGGGGCTTTAGGGACACTGAAGCTTTCTTT. Encoded protein: CASSLLVGGFRDTEAFF.